This TCR beta chain was documented in a study of T cells after yellow fever vaccination. Whole-study context: Those fractions that held only low numbers of cells were prepared using the SMART-Seq v4 Ultra Low Input RNA kit. General study findings and limits: Reappearance after the booster was observed for most primary-vaccination clones (roughly 96% CD4, roughly 88% CD8).

The 5'RACE template-switching step produced TCR cDNA and added a universal primer site and UMIs. One entry per CDR3 protein results from TCRdb running MiXCR on the 5' RACE reads. The repertoire has approximately 300,000 distinct CDR3 sequences, 10% to 15% of them found once; the top ten carry 0.4% to 0.55%. Trimming pared 6 bases from V and 3 bases from J, leaving 11 bases between. The CDR3 covers 13 residues. Concerning this clonotype itself: Its matching antigen is unknown.

The starting material was CD4+ T cells sorted from PBMCs, obtained 45 days after the yellow fever booster vaccination. This receptor was identified in a man aged 25-45 years who received the YFV17D yellow fever vaccine. The chain combines TRBV12-3 or TRBV12-4 with TRBJ2-5; no firm D call. CDR3: CASSRVGKETQYF. Here the CDR3 DNA reads TGTGCCAGCAGCAGAGTAGGGAAAGAGACCCAGTACTTC.